Listed below are T cell receptor beta chains from one sample, sequenced in a study of blood T cell repertoires in COVID-19. Sequenced by immunoSEQ multiplex PCR; TCRdb stores in-frame clones only, minus some. The sample records fewer than 250,000 clones, roughly nine tenths being singletons. What was sequenced was PBMCs or T cells enriched from blood (not recorded which). These receptors were collected from a man aged 30-40 years who had recovered from COVID-19. The CDR3 runs from the conserved cysteine through the conserved F or W. The D gene is left open where the match is weak. The listing skips clone size in some rows; elsewhere it reads once, few, many or a size class.

>TRBV4-2|TRBD1|-|TRBJ2-7
CASSQEQGGLYEQYF
TGTGCCAGCAGCCAAGAACAGGGGGGCCTTTACGAGCAGTACTTC
>TRBV5-1|-|-|TRBJ2-1
CASSLGVGLSYNEQFF
TGCGCCAGCAGCTTGGGGGTTGGGCTTTCCTACAATGAGCAGTTCTTC
>TRBV6-6|-|-|TRBJ1-4
CASSYDSATNEKLFF
TGTGCCAGCAGTTACGACAGTGCAACTAATGAAAAACTGTTTTTT
>TRBV28|-|-|TRBJ2-2
CASRTRLTGELFF
TGTGCCAGCAGAACTCGACTAACCGGGGAGCTGTTTTTT
>TRBV9|TRBD1|once|TRBJ1-1
CASSVGGQPNMNTEAFF
TGTGCCAGCAGCGTAGGGGGACAGCCGAACATGAACACTGAAGCTTTCTTT
>TRBV19|TRBD2|-|TRBJ2-1
CASSIERGNEQFF
TGTGCCAGTAGTATAGAGCGGGGGAATGAGCAGTTCTTC
>TRBV2|TRBD2|-|TRBJ2-5
CATGLAGLRGETQYF
TGTGCCACCGGACTAGCGGGGCTTAGGGGGGAGACCCAGTACTTC
>TRBV19|TRBD1|-|TRBJ2-7
CASSILQGPSYEQYF
TGTGCCAGTAGTATCTTACAGGGGCCATCCTACGAGCAGTACTTC
>TRBV28|-|-|TRBJ1-5
CASSFRNQPQHF
TGTGCCAGCAGTTTCCGGAATCAGCCCCAGCATTTT
>TRBV19|-|-|TRBJ1-6
CASSMDSSSYNSPLHF
TGTGCCAGTAGTATGGACAGTAGCTCTTATAATTCACCCCTCCACTTT
>TRBV28|-|-|TRBJ1-6
CASSFNGVGNSPLHF
TGTGCCAGCAGTTTCAACGGGGTCGGTAATTCACCCCTCCACTTT
>TRBV4-2|-|once|TRBJ1-1
CASSQRVSTKNTEAFF
TGTGCCAGCAGCCAACGGGTGAGCACAAAGAACACTGAAGCTTTCTTT
>TRBV7-9|-|-|TRBJ1-2
CASSFGQNYGYTF
TGTGCCAGCAGCTTTGGACAAAACTATGGCTACACCTTC
>TRBV29-1|-|-|TRBJ2-5
CSVRRTQETQYF
TGCAGCGTCAGACGGACACAAGAGACCCAGTACTTC
>TRBV6-2/TRBV6-3|TRBD1|-|TRBJ2-5
CASSFTNLRAGTGSPEGTQYF
TGTGCCAGCAGTTTCACCAATCTCCGAGCAGGGACAGGGTCTCCAGAGGGGACCCAGTACTTC
>TRBV9|-|-|TRBJ1-1
CASSVGGSDTEAFF
TGTGCCAGCAGCGTAGGCGGAAGTGACACTGAAGCTTTCTTT
>TRBV11-2|TRBD2|-|TRBJ2-1
CASSLTSGTYNEQFF
TGTGCCAGCAGCTTGACTAGCGGGACCTACAATGAGCAGTTCTTC